This T cell receptor (beta chain) was recovered during a study of CD4 T cells in relation to SARS-CoV-2 and coronaviruses. Uncultured naive and memory CD4+ T cells supplied DNA for deep TCR-beta sequencing. Generated by immunoSEQ multiplex PCR, the TCRdb table keeps only in-frame clones and is missing some. The sample records some 68,000 clones, 85% to 95% being singletons. Unexposed donor CD4+ T cells date from about 2011-2018, before the COVID-19 pandemic. With 0 bases removed from V and 2 bases from J, the gap between germline ends came to 6 bases. Germline-derived CDR1 and CDR2 are LNHDA and SQIVND (reference sequence). The CDR3 is made up of 14 amino acids.

The sample was naive CD4+ T cells from PBMCs. Described subset: naive CD4+ T cells isolated by negative enrichment. The chain combines TRBV19 with TRBJ2-3, with D unresolved. The source of this sequence is a human donor in good health. CDR3 sequence reads: CASSIDYNTDTQYF. Written as DNA, the CDR3 is TGTGCCAGTAGTATAGATTACAACACAGATACGCAGTATTTT.